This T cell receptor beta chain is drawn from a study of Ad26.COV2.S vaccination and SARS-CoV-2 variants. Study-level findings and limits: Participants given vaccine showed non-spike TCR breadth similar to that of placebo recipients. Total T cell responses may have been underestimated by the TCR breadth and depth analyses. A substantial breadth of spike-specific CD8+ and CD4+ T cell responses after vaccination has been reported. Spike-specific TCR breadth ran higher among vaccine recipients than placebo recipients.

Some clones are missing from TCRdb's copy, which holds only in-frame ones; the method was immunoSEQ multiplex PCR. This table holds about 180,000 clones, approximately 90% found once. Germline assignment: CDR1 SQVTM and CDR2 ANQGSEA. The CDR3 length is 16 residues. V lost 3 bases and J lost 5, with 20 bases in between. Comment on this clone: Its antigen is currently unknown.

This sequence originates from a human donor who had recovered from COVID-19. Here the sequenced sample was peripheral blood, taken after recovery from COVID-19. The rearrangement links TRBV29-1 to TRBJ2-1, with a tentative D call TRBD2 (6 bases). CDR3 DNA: TGCAGCGTTGATGCCATCGCCGGGACTGTCAACAATGAGCAGTTCTTC. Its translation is CSVDAIAGTVNNEQFF.